This T cell receptor beta chain comes out of a study of blood T cell repertoires in COVID-19. On the study more broadly: Samples came from the United States, Italy and Spain, spanning acute and convalescent COVID-19. T cells, B-cell-depleted T cells, or PBMCs provided the cDNA or gDNA that served as material.

CDR1 is MNHNY and CDR2 is SVGAGI in the germline V gene (reference sequence). V lost 6 bases and J lost 5, with 14 bases in between. The CDR3 sequence is 13 residues long. As processed by the authors: Cell counts per sample came from amplifying reference gene primers. The protocol was immunoSEQ multiplex PCR, while the TCRdb copy is restricted to in-frame clones and leaves out a portion. V and J calls and clone size are given by that table; D and trimming were obtained from the DNA. The repertoire holds about 120,000 clones, approximately 90% seen once, with more than 2% in the top ten. This clone turned up a few times.

This chain connects TRBV6-6 to TRBJ2-7; possibly TRBD1 for D (6 bases). The sequence was obtained from a woman between 50 and 59 years old with acute or convalescent COVID-19. The sample comprised peripheral blood. CDR3 nucleotides: TGTGCCAGCAGCCCCGACAGGAGCCACGAGCAGTACTTC. Amino acid sequence: CASSPDRSHEQYF.